This T cell receptor beta chain was identified during a study of shared clonotypes between healthy human individuals. Measured with immunoSEQ multiplex PCR; TCRdb has only the in-frame clones, and not every one. The sample consists of roughly 500,000 clones, over 65% of them appearing once. With 1 base removed from V and 8 bases from J, the gap between germline ends came to 8 bases. This CDR3 contains 13 residues. In germline, CDR1 is MNHNY, CDR2 SVGAGI (reference sequence). The sequenced sample consisted of PBMCs. This rearrangement joins TRBV6-6 to TRBJ2-2; D unclear. The TCR was taken from a woman aged 40 to 50 in good health. Some clones in this sample may be carry-over from other donors' samples. CDR3 loop: CASSYFPRGELFF. The CDR3 region has the DNA TGTGCCAGCAGTTACTTCCCCAGGGGGGAGCTGTTTTTT.